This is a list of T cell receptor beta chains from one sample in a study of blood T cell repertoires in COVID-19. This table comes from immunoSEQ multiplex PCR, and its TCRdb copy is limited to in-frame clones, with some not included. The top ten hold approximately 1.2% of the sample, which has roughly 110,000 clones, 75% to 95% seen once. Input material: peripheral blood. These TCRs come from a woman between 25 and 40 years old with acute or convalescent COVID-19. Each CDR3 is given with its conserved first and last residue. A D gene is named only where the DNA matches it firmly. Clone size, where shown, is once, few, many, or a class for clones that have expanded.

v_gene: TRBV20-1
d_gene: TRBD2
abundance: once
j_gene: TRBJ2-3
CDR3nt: TGCAGTGCTAGTCACCCCAGCGGGCGGGGGGATACGCAGTATTTT
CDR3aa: CSASHPSGRGDTQYF

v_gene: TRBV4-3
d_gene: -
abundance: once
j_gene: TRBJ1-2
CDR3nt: TGCGCCAGCAGCCAATACCAGGGGAACTATGGCTACACCTTC
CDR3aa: CASSQYQGNYGYTF

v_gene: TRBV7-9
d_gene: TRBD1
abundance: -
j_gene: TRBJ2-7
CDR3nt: TGTGCCAGCAGCCCCCAGGGGGTTGGCGAGCAGTACTTC
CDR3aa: CASSPQGVGEQYF

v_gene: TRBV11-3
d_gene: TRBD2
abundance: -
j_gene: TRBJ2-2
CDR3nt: TGTGCCAGCAGCCTAGCGGGGGGTTCGGGGGAGCTGTTTTTT
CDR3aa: CASSLAGGSGELFF

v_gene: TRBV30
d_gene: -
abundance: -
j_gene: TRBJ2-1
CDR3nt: TGTGCCTGGAGTGACCCCTGGCGGGGAGAACTCGATGAGCAGTTCTTC
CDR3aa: CAWSDPWRGELDEQFF

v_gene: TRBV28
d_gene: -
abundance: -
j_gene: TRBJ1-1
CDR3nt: TGTGCCAGCAGTTTAGAGGCGGCACACACTGAAGCTTTCTTT
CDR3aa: CASSLEAAHTEAFF

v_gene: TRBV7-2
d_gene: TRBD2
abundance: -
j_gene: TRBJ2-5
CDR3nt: TGTGCCAGCAGCTGGACTAGCAAAGAGACCCAGTACTTC
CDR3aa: CASSWTSKETQYF

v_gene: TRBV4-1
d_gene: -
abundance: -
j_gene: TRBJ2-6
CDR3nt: TGCGCCAGCAGCCCAGCCGGCAGGCCTATCCTCTCTGGGGCCAACGTCCTGACTTTC
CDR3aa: CASSPAGRPILSGANVLTF

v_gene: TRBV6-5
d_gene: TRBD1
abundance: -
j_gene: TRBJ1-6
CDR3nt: TGTGCCAGCAGGGGACAGGTCTCGGGTTCACCCCTCCACTTT
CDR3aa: CASRGQVSGSPLHF

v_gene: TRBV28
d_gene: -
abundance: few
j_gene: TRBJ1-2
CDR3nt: TGTGCCAGCAGTTTAGGATCGGGGTCATACAACTATGGCTACACCTTC
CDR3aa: CASSLGSGSYNYGYTF

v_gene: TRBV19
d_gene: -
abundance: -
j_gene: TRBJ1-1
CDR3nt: TGTGCCAGTAGCAGGGGTTTAAAAGGAGCTTTCTTT
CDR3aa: CASSRGLKGAFF

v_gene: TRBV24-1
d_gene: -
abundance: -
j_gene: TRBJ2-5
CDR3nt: TGTGCCACCAGTGAAGTGGCCAGTGAGACCCAGTACTTC
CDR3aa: CATSEVASETQYF

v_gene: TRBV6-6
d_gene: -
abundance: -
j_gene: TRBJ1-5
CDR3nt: TGTGCCAGCAGTTACGGGGAGAATCAGCCCCAGCATTTT
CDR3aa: CASSYGENQPQHF

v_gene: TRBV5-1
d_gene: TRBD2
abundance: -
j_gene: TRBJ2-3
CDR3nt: TGCGCCAGCAGCTTGGAGGCTAGCGGGAGGGGGCAGTATTTT
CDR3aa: CASSLEASGRGQYF

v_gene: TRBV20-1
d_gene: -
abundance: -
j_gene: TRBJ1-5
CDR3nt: TGCAGTGCTAGTAGGGGTGATCAGCCCCAGCATTTT
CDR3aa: CSASRGDQPQHF

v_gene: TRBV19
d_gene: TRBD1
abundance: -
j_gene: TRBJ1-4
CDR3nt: TGTGCCAGTAGTTCCGGACAGGGAATTAATGAAAAACTGTTTTTT
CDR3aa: CASSSGQGINEKLFF

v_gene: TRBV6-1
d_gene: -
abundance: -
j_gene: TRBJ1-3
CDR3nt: TGTGCCAGCAGTGAACGACTAATCTCTGGAAACACCATATATTTT
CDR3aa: CASSERLISGNTIYF

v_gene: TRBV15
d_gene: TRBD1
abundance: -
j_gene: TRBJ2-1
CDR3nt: TGTGCCACCAGGGGAACGGGACAGGGCCAGTACAATGAGCAGTTCTTC
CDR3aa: CATRGTGQGQYNEQFF

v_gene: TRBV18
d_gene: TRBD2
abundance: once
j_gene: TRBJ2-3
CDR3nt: TGTGCCAGCTCACAATCAATCGGTCTACCCATAGCGGGGGATACGCAGTATTTT
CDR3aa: CASSQSIGLPIAGDTQYF

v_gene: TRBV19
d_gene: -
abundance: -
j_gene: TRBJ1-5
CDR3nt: TGTGCCAGTGTTCAGACAGGCCGAGGAGGTAGCAATCAGCCCCAGCATTTT
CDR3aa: CASVQTGRGGSNQPQHF

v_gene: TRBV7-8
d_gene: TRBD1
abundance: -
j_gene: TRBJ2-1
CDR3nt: TGTGCCAGCAGCTTAGAGATTGACAGGGATATGCATGAGCAGTTCTTC
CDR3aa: CASSLEIDRDMHEQFF

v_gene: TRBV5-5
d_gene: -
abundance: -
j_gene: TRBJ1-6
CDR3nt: TGTGCCAGCAGCTTGGCCGGCAGGGATAATTCACCCCTCCACTTT
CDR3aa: CASSLAGRDNSPLHF

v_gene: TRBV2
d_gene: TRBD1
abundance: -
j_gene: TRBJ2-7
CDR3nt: TGTGCCGGCCGTGGGGGACAGGGTAGGTACGAGCAGTACTTC
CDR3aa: CAGRGGQGRYEQYF

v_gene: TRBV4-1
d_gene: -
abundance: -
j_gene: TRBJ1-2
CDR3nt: TGCGCCAGCAGCCAAGATTCCCAGACGGCGGGGGGCTACACCTTC
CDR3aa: CASSQDSQTAGGYTF

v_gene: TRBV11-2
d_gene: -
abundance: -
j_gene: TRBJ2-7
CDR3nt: TGTGCCAGCAGCTTAGATCGGAGCTACGAGCAGTACTTC
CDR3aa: CASSLDRSYEQYF

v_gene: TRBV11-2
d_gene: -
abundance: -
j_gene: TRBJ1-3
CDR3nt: -
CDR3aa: CASSHWGLGTGSTGELFF

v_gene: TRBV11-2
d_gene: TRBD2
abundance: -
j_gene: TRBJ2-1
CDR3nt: TGTGCCAGCAGCCACGGGACTAGACTTAGCGAGCAGTTCTTC
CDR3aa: CASSHGTRLSEQFF

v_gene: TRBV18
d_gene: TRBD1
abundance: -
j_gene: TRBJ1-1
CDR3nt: TGTGCCAGCTCATTGGGACAGGGGGCGCGGCGGACTGAAGCTTTCTTT
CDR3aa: CASSLGQGARRTEAFF

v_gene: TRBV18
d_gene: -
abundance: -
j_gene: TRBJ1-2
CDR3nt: TGTGCCAGCTCACCAAAATTAGGGGCGCAGGGCTACACCTTC
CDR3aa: CASSPKLGAQGYTF

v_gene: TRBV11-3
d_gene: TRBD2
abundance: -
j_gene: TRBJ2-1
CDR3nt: TGTGCCAGCAGCTCCACTAGCGGGGGGTTCAATGAGCAGTTCTTC
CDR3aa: CASSSTSGGFNEQFF

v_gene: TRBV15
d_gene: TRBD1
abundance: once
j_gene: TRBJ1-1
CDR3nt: TGTGCCACCAGCAGAGATTCTGACAGGGTAGCTGAAGCTTTCTTT
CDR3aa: CATSRDSDRVAEAFF

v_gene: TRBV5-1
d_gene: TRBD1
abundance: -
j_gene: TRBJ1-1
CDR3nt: TGCGCCAGCAGCTTTACAGGGGGCAGGGACACTGAAGCTTTCTTT
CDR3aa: CASSFTGGRDTEAFF

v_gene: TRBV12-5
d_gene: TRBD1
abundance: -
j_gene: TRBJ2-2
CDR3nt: TGTGCTAGTGGTTTGGCCGGGACAGGGTTTCCCGGGGAGCTGTTTTTT
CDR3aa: CASGLAGTGFPGELFF

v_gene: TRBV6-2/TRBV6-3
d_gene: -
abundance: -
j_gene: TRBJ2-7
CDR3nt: TGTGCCAGCAGCAACAGGGCGCAAAAACAATACGAGCAGTACTTC
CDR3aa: CASSNRAQKQYEQYF

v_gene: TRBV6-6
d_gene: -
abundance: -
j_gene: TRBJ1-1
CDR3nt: TGTGCCAGCAGTTCGCAGGGGAACACTGAAGCTTTCTTT
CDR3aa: CASSSQGNTEAFF

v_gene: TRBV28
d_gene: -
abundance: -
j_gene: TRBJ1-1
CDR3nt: TGTGCCAGCAGTTTAGTCCGGAACACTGAAGCTTTCTTT
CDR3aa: CASSLVRNTEAFF

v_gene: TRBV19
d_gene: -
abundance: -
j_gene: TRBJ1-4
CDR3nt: TGTGCCAGTAGGTACAGGGTTAATGAAAAACTGTTTTTT
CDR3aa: CASRYRVNEKLFF

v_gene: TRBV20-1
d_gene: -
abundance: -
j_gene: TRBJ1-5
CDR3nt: TGCAGTGCTAGAGCCCCTGACTACCAGCATTTT
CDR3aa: CSARAPDYQHF

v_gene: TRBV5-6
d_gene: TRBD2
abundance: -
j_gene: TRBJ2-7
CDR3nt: TGTGCCAGCAGACCAAGCGGGAGGATATCCTACGAGCAGTACTTC
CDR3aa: CASRPSGRISYEQYF

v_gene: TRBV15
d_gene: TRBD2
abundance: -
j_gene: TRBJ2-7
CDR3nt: TGTGCCACCAGCAGAGATCCGGGACTAGCGGGAGGTGAGCAGTACTTC
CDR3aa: CATSRDPGLAGGEQYF

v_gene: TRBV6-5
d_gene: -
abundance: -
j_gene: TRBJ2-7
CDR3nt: TGTGCCAGCAGCCTCTCCGCCTACGAGCAGTACTTC
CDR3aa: CASSLSAYEQYF

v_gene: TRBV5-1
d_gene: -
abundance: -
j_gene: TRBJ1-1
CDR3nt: TGCGCCAGCAGCTTTACAGGGAACACTGAAGCTTTCTTT
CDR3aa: CASSFTGNTEAFF

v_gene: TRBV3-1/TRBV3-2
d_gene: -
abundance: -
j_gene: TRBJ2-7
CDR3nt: TGTGCCAGCTGCGGGGGCGGGAGATTGGGCGGCGAGCAGTACTTC
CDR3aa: CASCGGGRLGGEQYF

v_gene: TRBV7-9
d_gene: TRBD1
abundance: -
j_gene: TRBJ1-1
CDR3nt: TGTGCCAGCAGAGGGGCGGCACAGGGGCCCACTGAAGCTTTCTTT
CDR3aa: CASRGAAQGPTEAFF

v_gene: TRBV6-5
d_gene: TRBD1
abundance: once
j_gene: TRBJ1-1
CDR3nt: TGTGCCAGCACCTGGGACAGGAACACTGAAGCTTTCTTT
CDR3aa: CASTWDRNTEAFF

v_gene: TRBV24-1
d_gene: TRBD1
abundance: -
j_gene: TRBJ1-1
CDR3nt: TGTGCCACCAGTGCCGGGACAGGGGGAAATAGTGAAGCTTTCTTT
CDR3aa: CATSAGTGGNSEAFF

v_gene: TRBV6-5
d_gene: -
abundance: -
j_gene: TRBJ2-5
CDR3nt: TGTGCCAGCAGCCGGGACCGGGAGGAGACCCAGTACTTC
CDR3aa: CASSRDREETQYF

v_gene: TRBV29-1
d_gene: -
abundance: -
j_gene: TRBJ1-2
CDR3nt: TGCAGCGCTGAGGGGGGGAGCGTCTATGGCTACACCTTC
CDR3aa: CSAEGGSVYGYTF

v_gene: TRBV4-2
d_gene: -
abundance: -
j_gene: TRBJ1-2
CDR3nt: TGTGCCAGCAGCCAAGGCGGGGGCGGGGTAGTGGTCTATGGCTACACCTTC
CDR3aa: CASSQGGGGVVVYGYTF

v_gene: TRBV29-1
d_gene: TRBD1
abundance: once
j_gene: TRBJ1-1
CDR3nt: TGCAGCGTCCTGCCAGGGGGCGGGGGGAACACTGAAGCTTTCTTT
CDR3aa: CSVLPGGGGNTEAFF